This section outlines one T cell receptor (beta chain) sequence together with its context. The data were taken from a study of blood T cell repertoires in COVID-19. Study in general: The analysed material was cDNA or gDNA that came from T cells, B-cell-depleted T cells, or PBMCs.

As originally analysed: Researchers report that nucleated cell counts were estimated from reference gene primer amplification. Only in-frame clones appear in the TCRdb table, and some are missing; sequencing was by immunoSEQ multiplex PCR. V and J calls and clone size are copied from that table; D and trimming were computed from the DNA. Of 100,000 to 150,000 clones listed, about 81% are singletons. Sequencing was performed on peripheral blood. The TCR comes from a woman aged 50 to 65 with acute or convalescent COVID-19.

CDR3 amino acids: CSVRTGSYEQYF. The CDR3 nucleotides read TGCAGCGTTAGGACAGGATCCTACGAGCAGTACTTC. The gene calls are TRBV29-1 and TRBJ2-7; 7 bases are a match to TRBD1. Germline V gene sequence: CDR1 SQVTM, CDR2 ANQGSEA. The CDR3 extends over 12 amino acids. V was clipped by 5 bases and J by 1 base; unmatched bases: 2.